Given below is one TCR beta chain in context. Its antigen is as yet unknown. The team made cDNA by running eight separate reactions for each sample. TCRdb reanalyzed the 5' RACE reads and collapses them to one entry per CDR3 protein, without DNA. Its clone listing holds approximately 160,000 distinct CDR3 sequences. Germline CDR1 is SGHRS and CDR2 is YFSETQ. The CDR3 contains 13 residues. The sample belongs to a study of monozygotic twins with inflammatory bowel disease. Whole-blood total RNA was extracted without T cell sorting. Findings of the study overall: Discordant twins had repertoire similarity that did not differ from that of concordant twins, possibly from limited power.

The chain employs TRBV5-1 and TRBJ2-1. Specimen: blood. This TCR came from a human donor with ulcerative colitis or Crohn's disease, or a healthy co-twin of an affected twin (not recorded which). CDR3: CASSLSPYNEQFF.